What follows are 13 T cell receptor beta chains derived from one specimen sequenced in a study of T cell responses to AZD1222 COVID-19 vaccine. Generated by immunoSEQ multiplex PCR, the TCRdb table keeps only in-frame clones and is missing some. The sample lists about 140,000 clones, around 91% seen once, with about 6% in the top ten. Sequences were derived from peripheral blood, sampled 28 days after the second AZD1222 dose. The receptors derive from an adult who received the AZD1222 COVID-19 vaccine.

The V call is TRBV5-1, the J call TRBJ1-3, with a weak D call TRBD1 (5 bases). CDR3 length equals 15 residues. The ends were cut back, 4 bases at V and 0 bases at J, with 11 bases in the middle. Germline V CDR1 and CDR2: SGHRS, YFSETQ. CDR3: CASSLDSPSGNTIYF. DNA for the CDR3: TGCGCCAGCAGCCTAGACAGTCCCTCTGGAAACACCATATATTTT.

This clone was picked up one time. V usage is TRBV6-5 and J usage is TRBJ1-2; the match to TRBD1 covers 9 bases. Germline V gene data show CDR1 as MNHEY and CDR2 as SVGAGI. The J segment lost 8 bases and the V segment lost 4 bases, leaving 5 bases of the junction unmatched. The CDR3 is 13 amino acids. CDR3 in DNA: TGTGCCAGCAGTTCTACAGGGGGCTGGGGCTACACCTTC. Its translation: CASSSTGGWGYTF.

The sample holds a few counts of this clone. The chain has TRBV5-1 and TRBJ2-5; a weak D match, TRBD2 (5 bases). V lost 0 bases to trimming and J lost 5 bases, with 14 bases between them. Germline V gene lookup returns CDR1 SGHRS and CDR2 YFSETQ. The CDR3 has 15 residues. The CDR3 here is CASSLVEGKAETQYF. DNA for the CDR3: TGCGCCAGCAGCTTGGTAGAGGGAAAGGCGGAGACCCAGTACTTC.

The chain's CDR3 is CASLGQGGNYGYTF. CDR3 nucleotide sequence: TGTGCCAGCCTGGGACAGGGAGGAAACTATGGCTACACCTTC. The chain joins TRBV28 to TRBJ1-2, with 9 nucleotides matching TRBD1. The germline CDR1 and CDR2 sequences are MDHEN and SYDVKM. The CDR3 runs 14 residues. Germline trimming cut 8 bases from V and 2 bases from J; bases unmatched to any gene: 6.

The gene calls are TRBV14 and TRBJ1-2, with D unclear. The CDR3 contains 14 residues. The germline CDR1 and CDR2 sequences are SGHDN and FVKESK. V lost 1 base, J lost 3 bases, and 9 bases lay in between. The DNA of the CDR3 is TGTGCCAGCAGCCAAGCGGTGGGGTACTATGGCTACACCTTC. It encodes CASSQAVGYYGYTF.

The CDR3 region is CASSFGRTNEKLFF. The DNA for the CDR3 is TGTGCCAGCAGCTTTGGACGGACCAATGAAAAACTGTTTTTT. V gene TRBV5-8 combines with J gene TRBJ1-4; D remains ambiguous. V was cut by 2 bases and J by 5 bases, with 10 bases left in between. The CDR3 spans 14 residues. CDR1 and CDR2 from the germline V gene are SGHTS and YDEGEE.

This rearrangement joins TRBV6-6 to TRBJ1-1, with TRBD1 matching over 7 bases. The germline V gene has CDR1 MNHNY and CDR2 SVGAGI (reference sequence). The CDR3 has 13 amino acids. V was pared by 10 bases and J by 3 bases, with 8 bases of the junction left unmatched. This CDR3 is CATGGTVDTEAFF. CDR3 coding DNA: TGTGCCACAGGGGGGACAGTTGACACTGAAGCTTTCTTT.

The rearrangement links TRBV24-1 to TRBJ2-1; 9 bases agree with TRBD1. This CDR3 comprises 17 residues. CDR1 and CDR2 from the germline V gene are KGHDR and SFDVKD. V dropped 4 bases and J dropped 6; count of bases not matched to a gene: 12. The CDR3 region is CATSDHWGRQGVNEQFF. CDR3 sequence (DNA): TGTGCCACCAGTGACCATTGGGGCCGACAGGGGGTCAATGAGCAGTTCTTC.

The CDR3 sequence is CASSQVILAGATVYEQYF. The CDR3 DNA sequence: TGCGCCAGCAGCCAAGTTATTCTAGCGGGCGCAACGGTCTACGAGCAGTACTTC. V and J are TRBV4-1 and TRBJ2-7; 8 bases align to TRBD2. Germline V gives CDR1 MGHRA, CDR2 YSYEKL. This CDR3 spans 18 amino acids. Trimming cost V 1 base and J 3 bases; bases outside gene matches: 14.

This clone appeared a single time. The genes are TRBV4-2 and TRBJ2-2, with D perhaps matching TRBD2 (6 bases). The ends were cut back, 4 bases at V and 4 bases at J, with 16 bases in the middle. CDR1 LGHNA and CDR2 YNFKEQ come from the germline V gene. The CDR3 consists of 16 residues. CDR3 region: CASSPLSQRATGELFF. The CDR3 nucleotides read TGTGCCAGCAGCCCCCTCAGCCAGCGGGCCACCGGGGAGCTGTTTTTT.

In nucleotides, the CDR3 is TGTGCCAGCAGCGTAGACCCGGACGGCCGTTCACGCTATGGCTACACCTTC. Its protein product is CASSVDPDGRSRYGYTF. The chain couples TRBV9 to TRBJ1-2, with unresolved D. Germline V gene lookup returns CDR1 SGDLS and CDR2 YYNGEE. V lost 0 bases to trimming and J lost 4 bases, with 19 bases between them. CDR3 length: 17 residues.

The chain carries TRBV20-1 and TRBJ2-7; D ambiguous. V lost 2 bases and J lost 6, with 5 bases in between. This CDR3 has 10 residues. Germline V gene data show CDR1 as DFQATT and CDR2 as SNEGSKA (reference sequence). In DNA form, the CDR3 reads TGCAGTGCTAGAAGGCGCGAGCAGTACTTC. Translated, it gives CSARRREQYF.

V is TRBV9 and J is TRBJ2-1, with 8 nucleotides matching TRBD1. J was trimmed by 4 bases and V by 4 bases; bases with no gene match: 10. This CDR3 is built from 16 residues. Germline V gene data show CDR1 as SGDLS and CDR2 as YYNGEE. The CDR3 DNA reads TGTGCCAGCAGCCCGACCGGGACAGGAAATTACAATGAGCAGTTCTTC. As protein: CASSPTGTGNYNEQFF.